What follows is one TCR beta chain and its context. Only in-frame clones appear in the TCRdb table, and some are missing; sequencing was by immunoSEQ multiplex PCR. This sample yields around 130,000 clones, of which roughly 86% are seen a single time; over 5% belongs to the top ten. The CDR3 has 16 amino acids. V shed 3 bases and J shed 5 bases, with 20 bases lying between them. Per germline, CDR1 LNHNV and CDR2 YYDKDF (reference sequence). The data were taken from a study of blood T cell repertoires in COVID-19. At the level of the study: Whether acute or convalescent, the COVID-19 samples came from the United States, Italy and Spain. The analysed material was cDNA or gDNA that came from T cells, B-cell-depleted T cells, or PBMCs.

The TCR sequence derives from a human donor in a cohort sampled during active COVID-19. Sequenced: peripheral blood. The chain couples TRBV15 to TRBJ2-7, with a possible D match to TRBD2 (6 bases). The CDR3 DNA reads TGTGCCACCAGCAGGGACAAGGGTCTGCCGGGGGACGAGCAGTACTTC. Protein: CATSRDKGLPGDEQYF.